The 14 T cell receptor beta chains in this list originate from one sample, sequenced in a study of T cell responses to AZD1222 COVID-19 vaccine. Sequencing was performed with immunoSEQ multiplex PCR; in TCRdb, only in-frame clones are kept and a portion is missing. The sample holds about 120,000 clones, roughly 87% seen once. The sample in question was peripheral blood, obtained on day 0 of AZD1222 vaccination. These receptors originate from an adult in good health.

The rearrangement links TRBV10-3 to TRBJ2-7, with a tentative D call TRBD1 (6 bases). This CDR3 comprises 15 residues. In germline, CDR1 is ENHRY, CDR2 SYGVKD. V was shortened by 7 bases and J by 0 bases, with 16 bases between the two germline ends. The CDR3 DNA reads TGTGCCATCACTGGCGGCACAGGGTACTCCTACGAGCAGTACTTC. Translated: CAITGGTGYSYEQYF.

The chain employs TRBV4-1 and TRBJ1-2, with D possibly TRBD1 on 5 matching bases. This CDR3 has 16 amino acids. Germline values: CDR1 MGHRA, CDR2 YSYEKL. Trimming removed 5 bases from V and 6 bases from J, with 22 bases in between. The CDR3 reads CASSSHRMGVEDGYTF. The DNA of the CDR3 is TGCGCCAGCAGCTCTCACAGGATGGGGGTGGAGGATGGCTACACCTTC.

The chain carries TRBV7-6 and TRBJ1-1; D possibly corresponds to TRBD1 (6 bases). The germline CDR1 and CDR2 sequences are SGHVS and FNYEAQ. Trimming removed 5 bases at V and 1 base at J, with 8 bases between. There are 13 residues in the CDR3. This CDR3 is CASSTQGNTEAFF. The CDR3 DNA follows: TGTGCCAGCAGCACACAGGGGAACACTGAAGCTTTCTTT.

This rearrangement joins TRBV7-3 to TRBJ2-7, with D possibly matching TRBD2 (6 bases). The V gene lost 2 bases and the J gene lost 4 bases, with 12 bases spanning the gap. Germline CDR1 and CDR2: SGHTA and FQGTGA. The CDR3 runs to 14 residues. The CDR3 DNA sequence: TGTGCCAGCAGCTTAGGGGGAGGATCTTACGAGCAGTACTTC. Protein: CASSLGGGSYEQYF.

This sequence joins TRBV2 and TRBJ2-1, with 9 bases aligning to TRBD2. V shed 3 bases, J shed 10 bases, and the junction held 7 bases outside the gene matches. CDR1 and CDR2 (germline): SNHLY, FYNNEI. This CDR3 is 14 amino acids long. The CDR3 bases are TGTGCCAGCAGTGATAGGACTAGCGCCACGGAGCAGTTCTTC. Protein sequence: CASSDRTSATEQFF. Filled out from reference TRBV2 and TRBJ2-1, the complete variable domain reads EPEVTQTPSHQVTQMGQEVILRCVPISNHLYFYWYRQILGQKVEFLVSFYNNEISEKSEIFDDQFSVERPDGSNFTLKIRSTKLEDSAMYFCASSDRTSATEQFFGPGTRLTVL.

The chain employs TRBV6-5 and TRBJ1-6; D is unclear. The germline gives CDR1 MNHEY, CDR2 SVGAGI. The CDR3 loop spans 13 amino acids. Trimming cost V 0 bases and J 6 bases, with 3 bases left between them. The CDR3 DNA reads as TGTGCCAGCAGTTACTCGATTAATTCACCCCTCCACTTT. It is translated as CASSYSINSPLHF.

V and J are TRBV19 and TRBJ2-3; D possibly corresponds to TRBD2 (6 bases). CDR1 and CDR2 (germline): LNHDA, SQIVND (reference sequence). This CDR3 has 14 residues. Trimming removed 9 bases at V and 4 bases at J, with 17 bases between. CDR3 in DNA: TGTGCCAGCACGCCGGAGGGGCGCGCAGATACGCAGTATTTT. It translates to CASTPEGRADTQYF.

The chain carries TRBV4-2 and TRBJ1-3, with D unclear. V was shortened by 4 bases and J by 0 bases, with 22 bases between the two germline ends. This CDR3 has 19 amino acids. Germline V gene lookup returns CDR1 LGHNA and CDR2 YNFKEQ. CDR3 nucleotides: TGTGCCAGCAGCCGAGAAATCGGGCCGCCAGCCAGCTCTGGAAACACCATATATTTT. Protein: CASSREIGPPASSGNTIYF.

The CDR3 here is CASRAPGLQNEQFF. The CDR3, as DNA: TGTGCCAGCAGAGCCCCGGGCCTACAGAATGAGCAGTTCTTC. The chain is built from TRBV6-5 and TRBJ2-1; D remains unclear. Germline CDR1 MNHEY, CDR2 SVGAGI. This CDR3 has 14 amino acids. V was trimmed by 6 bases and J by 7 bases, leaving 16 bases between them.

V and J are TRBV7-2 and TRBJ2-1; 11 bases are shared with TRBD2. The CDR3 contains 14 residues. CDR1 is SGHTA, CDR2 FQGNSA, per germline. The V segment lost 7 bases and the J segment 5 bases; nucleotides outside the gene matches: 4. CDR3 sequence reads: CASKTSGGNNEQFF. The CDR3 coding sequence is TGTGCCAGCAAAACTAGCGGGGGAAACAATGAGCAGTTCTTC.

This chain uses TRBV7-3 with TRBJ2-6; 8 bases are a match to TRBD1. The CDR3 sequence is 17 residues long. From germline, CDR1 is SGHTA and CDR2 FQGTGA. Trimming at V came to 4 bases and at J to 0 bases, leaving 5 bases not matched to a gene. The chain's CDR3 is CASSSTGASSGANVLTF. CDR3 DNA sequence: TGTGCCAGCAGCTCGACAGGGGCCAGCTCTGGGGCCAACGTCCTGACTTTC.

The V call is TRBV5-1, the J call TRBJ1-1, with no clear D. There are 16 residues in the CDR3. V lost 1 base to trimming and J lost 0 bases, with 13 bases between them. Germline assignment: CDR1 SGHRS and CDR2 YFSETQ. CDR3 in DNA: TGCGCCAGCAGCTTGTATTCGGGGAGCATGAACACTGAAGCTTTCTTT. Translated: CASSLYSGSMNTEAFF.

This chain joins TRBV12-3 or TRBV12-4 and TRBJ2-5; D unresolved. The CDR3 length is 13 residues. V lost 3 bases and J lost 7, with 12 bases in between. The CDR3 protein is CASSFLGLGTQYF. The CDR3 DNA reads TGTGCCAGCAGTTTTTTGGGCCTCGGGACCCAGTACTTC.

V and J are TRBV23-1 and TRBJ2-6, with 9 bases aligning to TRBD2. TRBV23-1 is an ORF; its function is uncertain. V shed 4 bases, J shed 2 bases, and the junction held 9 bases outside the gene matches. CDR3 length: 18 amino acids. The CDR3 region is CASSPPGGRATGANVLTF. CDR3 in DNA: TGCGCCAGCAGTCCACCCGGCGGGAGGGCAACTGGGGCCAACGTCCTGACTTTC.